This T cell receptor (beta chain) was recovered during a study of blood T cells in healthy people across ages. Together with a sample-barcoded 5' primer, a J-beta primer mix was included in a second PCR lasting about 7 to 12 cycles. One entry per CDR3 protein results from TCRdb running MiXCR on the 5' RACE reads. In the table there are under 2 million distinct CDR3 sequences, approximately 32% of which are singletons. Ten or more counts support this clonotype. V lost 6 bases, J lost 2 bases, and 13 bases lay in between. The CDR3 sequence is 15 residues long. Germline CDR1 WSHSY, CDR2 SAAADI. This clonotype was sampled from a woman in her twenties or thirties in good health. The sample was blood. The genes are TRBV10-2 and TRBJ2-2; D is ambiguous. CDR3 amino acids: CASSQDEVNTGELFF. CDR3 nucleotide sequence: TGCGCCAGCAGCCAAGACGAAGTCAACACCGGGGAGCTGTTTTTT.